One and the same sample provided the 21 T cell receptor beta chains below, sequenced in a study of CD8+ T cells in alopecia areata. The treatment denotes: oral pan-JAK inhibitor, 5-10 mg twice daily. Punch biopsies of lesional scalp, plus peripheral blood, were taken from alopecia areata patients. Sequencing relied on a cDNA template that was reverse transcribed from extracted RNA. The assay was immunoSEQ multiplex PCR, and TCRdb's table has in-frame clones only and misses some. The sample lists 10,000 to 15,000 clones; roughly two thirds were seen once. Sequencing was performed on skin, taken at week 4, from a patient treated with tofacitinib. All receptors derive from a human donor with alopecia areata.

This chain links TRBV4-1 with TRBJ1-2; D is uncertain. The germline gives CDR1 MGHRA, CDR2 YSYEKL. The CDR3 totals 13 residues. Trimming pared 2 bases from V and 6 bases from J, leaving 10 bases between. CDR3 loop: CASSQLTGNGYTF. The CDR3 DNA follows: TGCGCCAGCAGCCAACTGACGGGGAATGGCTACACCTTC.

The chain carries TRBV29-1 and TRBJ2-1; 11 nucleotides match TRBD2. The V gene end was trimmed by 3 bases and the J gene end by 3 bases; junction bases not matched to a gene: 16. From germline, CDR1 is SQVTM and CDR2 ANQGSEA. This CDR3 has 19 residues. The CDR3 loop is CSVDLSGGDLREGYNEQFF. CDR3 DNA: TGCAGCGTTGATCTTAGCGGGGGGGATCTACGGGAGGGCTACAATGAGCAGTTCTTC.

As to this clone: Other DNA sequences within the sample encode an identical CDR3. V and J are TRBV2 and TRBJ1-6, with TRBD1 matching over 8 bases. The CDR3 has 14 residues. J gave up 4 bases and V 6 bases, and 2 bases lay outside the gene matches. Germline CDR1 is SNHLY and CDR2 is FYNNEI. The CDR3 DNA reads TGTGCCAGCAGAGGACAGGGATATAATTCACCCCTCCACTTT. Its translation is CASRGQGYNSPLHF.

This chain joins TRBV7-9 and TRBJ1-1, with D possibly matching TRBD1 (6 bases). With 2 bases removed from V and 1 base from J, the gap between germline ends came to 11 bases. Germline V lookup: CDR1 SEHNR, CDR2 FQNEAQ (reference sequence). The CDR3 has 15 amino acids. The CDR3 reads CASSLPGHPNTEAFF. The CDR3 DNA sequence: TGTGCCAGCAGCTTACCGGGACACCCGAACACTGAAGCTTTCTTT.

The chain uses TRBV7-8 and TRBJ1-5; D is unresolved. The CDR3 runs 14 residues. V lost 2 bases to trimming and J lost 3 bases, with 8 bases between them. Germline lookup yields CDR1 SGHVS and CDR2 FQNEAQ. CDR3 in DNA: TGTGCCAGCAGCTTACAAGGGAACAATCAGCCCCAGCATTTT. Translating it yields CASSLQGNNQPQHF.

CDR3 region: CASSFTSGGNYEQYF. CDR3 bases: TGTGCCAGCAGCTTTACTAGCGGGGGGAACTACGAGCAGTACTTC. The V gene is TRBV7-2, the J gene TRBJ2-7; 12 positions match TRBD2. The length of the CDR3 is 15 residues. V trimming: 3 bases; J trimming: 3 bases; junction bases outside the gene matches: 3. Germline V gene sequence: CDR1 SGHTA, CDR2 FQGNSA.

This sequence joins TRBV4-2 and TRBJ1-2; 7 bases are shared with TRBD1. The junction had 13 bases not matched to a gene; V was cut back by 5 bases and J by 4 bases. The CDR3 runs to 16 residues. The V gene's germline CDR1 is LGHNA and CDR2 YNFKEQ. CDR3 nucleotides: TGTGCCAGCAGCTTAACAGGGGAAACGGCGGGCTATGGCTACACCTTC. Protein: CASSLTGETAGYGYTF.

The chain carries TRBV29-1 and TRBJ2-7; D not resolved. Germline CDR1 and CDR2: SQVTM and ANQGSEA. Trimming removed 0 bases from V and 0 bases from J, with 9 bases in between. The CDR3 extends over 14 amino acids. The CDR3 sequence: CSVEDGQSSYEQYF. CDR3 nucleotide sequence: TGCAGCGTTGAAGATGGCCAAAGCTCCTACGAGCAGTACTTC.

The chain couples TRBV4-3 to TRBJ2-3; TRBD1 matches 8 bases. With 5 bases clipped from V and 1 base from J, the junction kept 11 bases outside the gene matches. The germline gives CDR1 LGHNA, CDR2 YSLEER. CDR3 length: 17 amino acids. The CDR3: CASSLPGQDLCTDTQYF. Written as DNA, the CDR3 is TGCGCCAGCAGCTTACCGGGACAGGACCTATGCACAGATACGCAGTATTTT.

The rearrangement joins TRBV4-2 to TRBJ2-3; D possibly corresponds to TRBD1 (5 bases). There are 15 residues in the CDR3. Trimming pared 4 bases from V and 0 bases from J, leaving 11 bases between. The germline gives CDR1 LGHNA, CDR2 YNFKEQ. CDR3 in amino acids: CASSRVKGSTDTQYF. CDR3 coding DNA: TGTGCCAGCAGCCGGGTGAAGGGGAGCACAGATACGCAGTATTTT.

This clone has just one count. The chain couples TRBV4-1 to TRBJ1-4; no clear D gene. This CDR3 spans 16 amino acids. CDR1 and CDR2 from the germline V gene are MGHRA and YSYEKL. Trimming took 3 bases from V and 0 from J, leaving 11 bases between them. In DNA, the CDR3 is TGCGCCAGCAGCCATCTCGCTGATGCAACTAATGAAAAACTGTTTTTT. This codes for CASSHLADATNEKLFF.

This chain connects TRBV6-1 to TRBJ1-1; D gene uncertain. The CDR3 length is 14 residues. Germline values: CDR1 MNHNS, CDR2 SASEGT. The germline V and J ends were trimmed by 2 bases and 5 bases, with 12 bases remaining between them. CDR3 loop: CASSELGMGTEAFF. The CDR3 coding sequence is TGTGCCAGCAGTGAATTAGGGATGGGAACTGAAGCTTTCTTT.

The chain employs TRBV4-1 and TRBJ2-3; either TRBD1 or TRBD2 may fit D (7 bases each). Germline V CDR1 and CDR2: MGHRA, YSYEKL. The CDR3 sequence is 17 residues long. Trimming left V 0 bases short and J 7 bases short, with 20 bases between. The chain's CDR3 is CASSQDPGGLGGHTQYF. As DNA, the CDR3 is TGCGCCAGCAGCCAAGATCCAGGTGGACTAGGGGGCCATACGCAGTATTTT.

The chain has TRBV6-5 and TRBJ2-7, with a possible D match to TRBD1 (6 bases). Germline assignment: CDR1 MNHEY and CDR2 SVGAGI. Trimming pared 2 bases from V and 8 bases from J, leaving 19 bases between. This CDR3 has 15 amino acids. The CDR3 reads CASSYDGQAGDKQYF. For the CDR3, the DNA is TGTGCCAGCAGTTACGACGGCCAAGCAGGGGACAAGCAGTACTTC.

This clone showed up just once. This chain connects TRBV7-8 to TRBJ2-5, with D tentatively TRBD1 (5 bases). Germline loops: CDR1 SGHVS, CDR2 FQNEAQ. This CDR3 contains 16 residues. V was shortened by 5 bases and J by 0 bases, with 16 bases between the two germline ends. The CDR3: CASSIRQLQYQETQYF. Here the CDR3 DNA reads TGTGCCAGCAGCATCAGACAGCTACAGTACCAAGAGACCCAGTACTTC.

This chain uses TRBV11-2 with TRBJ2-2; 7 bases fit TRBD2. The CDR3 runs 18 residues. CDR1 SGHAT and CDR2 FQNNGV come from the germline V gene. Germline trimming cut 7 bases from V and 1 base from J; bases unmatched to any gene: 15. The CDR3 region is CASNPLPVAGRNTGELFF. As DNA, the CDR3 is TGTGCCAGCAACCCCTTGCCGGTAGCGGGCAGGAACACCGGGGAGCTGTTTTTT.

This sequence joins TRBV14 and TRBJ1-2; 7 bases match TRBD1. The CDR3 has 13 residues. The germline V gene has CDR1 SGHDN and CDR2 FVKESK. The V gene end was trimmed by 2 bases and the J gene end by 8 bases; junction bases not matched to a gene: 5. Here the CDR3 DNA reads TGTGCCAGCAGCCAATGGACAGGCCCGGGCTACACCTTC. Amino acid sequence: CASSQWTGPGYTF.

In this sample, this clone turned up a few times. The rearrangement joins TRBV4-3 to TRBJ2-3; the D gene is possibly TRBD1 (5 bases). Germline CDR1 and CDR2: LGHNA and YSLEER. The V gene lost 3 bases and the J gene lost 5 bases, with 18 bases spanning the gap. This CDR3 has 16 residues. The CDR3 DNA sequence: TGCGCCAGCAGCCAGACAGCCCCTCCGCGGATAGATACGCAGTATTTT. This gives the protein CASSQTAPPRIDTQYF.

V is TRBV10-3 and J is TRBJ1-6; D gene uncertain. Germline V lookup: CDR1 ENHRY, CDR2 SYGVKD. V was pared by 5 bases and J by 10 bases, with 9 bases between. This CDR3 spans 12 amino acids. The CDR3 reads CAISSDESPLHF. The CDR3 DNA follows: TGTGCCATCAGTAGCGATGAGTCACCCCTCCACTTT.

V and J are TRBV19 and TRBJ2-2; 8 bases are shared with TRBD2. The CDR3 is 16 amino acids. Trimming removed 6 bases from V and 9 bases from J; junction bases left unmatched: 15. CDR1 and CDR2 (germline): LNHDA, SQIVND (reference sequence). The CDR3 is CASSPGGGDLAWELFF. CDR3 coding DNA: TGTGCCAGTAGCCCCGGGGGGGGCGATCTGGCCTGGGAGCTGTTTTTT.

This clone was seen more than once but under ten times. The rearrangement links TRBV7-9 to TRBJ2-7; D ambiguous. The V and J ends lost 0 bases and 7 bases respectively, with 4 bases between them. Germline V lookup: CDR1 SEHNR, CDR2 FQNEAQ (reference sequence). The CDR3 is made up of 11 amino acids. Written as DNA, the CDR3 is TGTGCCAGCAGCTTAGCTCGGGAGCAGTACTTC. Translation gives CASSLAREQYF.